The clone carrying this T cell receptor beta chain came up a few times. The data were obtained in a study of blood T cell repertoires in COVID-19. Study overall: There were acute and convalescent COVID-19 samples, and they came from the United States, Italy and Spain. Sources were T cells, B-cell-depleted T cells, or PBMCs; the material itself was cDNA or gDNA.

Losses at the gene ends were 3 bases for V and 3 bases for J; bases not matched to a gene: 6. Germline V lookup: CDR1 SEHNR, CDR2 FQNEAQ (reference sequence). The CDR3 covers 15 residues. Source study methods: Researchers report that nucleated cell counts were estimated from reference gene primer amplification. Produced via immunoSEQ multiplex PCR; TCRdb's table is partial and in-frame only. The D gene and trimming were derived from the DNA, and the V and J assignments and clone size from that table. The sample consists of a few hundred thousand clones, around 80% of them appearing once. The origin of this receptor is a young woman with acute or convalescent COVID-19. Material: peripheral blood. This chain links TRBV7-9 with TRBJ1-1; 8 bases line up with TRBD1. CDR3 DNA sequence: TGTGCCAGCAGCTTGACCCCGGGACAGGACACTGAAGCTTTCTTT. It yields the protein CASSLTPGQDTEAFF.